Listed below are T cell receptor beta chains from one sample, sequenced in a study of T cell responses to AZD1222 COVID-19 vaccine. Assay: immunoSEQ multiplex PCR; the TCRdb copy retains only in-frame clones and omits some. The sample comprises more than 140,000 clones, around 90% of which are singletons, and 5% rests with the top ten. The sequenced sample was peripheral blood, obtained on day 0 of AZD1222 vaccination. The receptors shown here come from an adult in good health. The CDR3 runs from the conserved cysteine through the conserved F or W. D genes are given only for firm matches. Not every row has a clone size; where given, it reads once, few, many or a size class.

J gene: TRBJ2-3; V gene: TRBV19; clone size: once; D gene: TRBD2; CDR3 protein: CASSSGLAGGRSTDTQYF; CDR3 DNA: TGTGCCAGTAGTTCCGGACTAGCGGGAGGTAGGAGCACAGATACGCAGTATTTT
J gene: TRBJ2-2; V gene: TRBV18; clone size: -; D gene: TRBD1; CDR3 protein: CASSPPDRAGELFF; CDR3 DNA: TGTGCCAGCTCACCACCGGACAGGGCCGGGGAGCTGTTTTTT
J gene: TRBJ1-2; V gene: TRBV11-2; clone size: few; D gene: -; CDR3 protein: CASSLERGSHGYTF; CDR3 DNA: TGTGCCAGCAGCTTAGAACGGGGCTCGCATGGCTACACCTTC
J gene: TRBJ1-3; V gene: TRBV10-3; clone size: -; D gene: TRBD1; CDR3 protein: CAISGGRGTASRRDRLSGNTIYF; CDR3 DNA: TGTGCCATCAGTGGCGGACGCGGGACAGCTAGCCGCCGGGATAGGCTCTCTGGAAACACCATATATTTT
J gene: TRBJ2-3; V gene: TRBV27; clone size: -; D gene: -; CDR3 protein: CASSLRLDFRDTQYF; CDR3 DNA: TGTGCCAGCAGTTTACGACTAGATTTTAGGGATACGCAGTATTTT
J gene: TRBJ1-1; V gene: TRBV10-3; clone size: -; D gene: TRBD1; CDR3 protein: CAISPGTGGRTEAFF; CDR3 DNA: TGTGCCATCAGTCCCGGGACAGGGGGCAGGACTGAAGCTTTCTTT
J gene: TRBJ1-1; V gene: TRBV7-2; clone size: -; D gene: -; CDR3 protein: CASSSYMGDTEAFF; CDR3 DNA: TGTGCCAGCAGCTCCTACATGGGAGACACTGAAGCTTTCTTT
J gene: TRBJ1-3; V gene: TRBV11-1; clone size: -; D gene: -; CDR3 protein: CASSLQLDSSGNTIYF; CDR3 DNA: TGTGCCAGCAGCCTACAGCTTGACAGCTCTGGAAACACCATATATTTT
J gene: TRBJ2-1; V gene: TRBV2; clone size: -; D gene: TRBD2; CDR3 protein: CASSEGILASGMVF; CDR3 DNA: TGTGCCAGCAGTGAAGGGATTCTGGCTAGCGGGATGGTCTTC
J gene: TRBJ1-4; V gene: TRBV7-8; clone size: -; D gene: TRBD1; CDR3 protein: CASSYQGARGEKLFF; CDR3 DNA: TGTGCCAGCAGCTACCAGGGGGCGCGAGGTGAAAAACTGTTTTTT
J gene: TRBJ2-1; V gene: TRBV18; clone size: -; D gene: -; CDR3 protein: CASSPPRQGGSNEQFF; CDR3 DNA: TGTGCCAGCTCACCACCTCGACAGGGAGGGAGCAATGAGCAGTTCTTC
J gene: TRBJ1-4; V gene: TRBV5-1; clone size: -; D gene: -; CDR3 protein: CASSGEGFNEKLFF; CDR3 DNA: TGCGCCAGCAGCGGGGAAGGGTTCAATGAAAAACTGTTTTTT
J gene: TRBJ1-5; V gene: TRBV6-2/TRBV6-3; clone size: -; D gene: -; CDR3 protein: CASSSPIPTGDYQPQHF; CDR3 DNA: TGTGCCAGCAGTTCACCGATTCCGACGGGAGACTATCAGCCCCAGCATTTT
J gene: TRBJ1-1; V gene: TRBV2; clone size: -; D gene: TRBD1; CDR3 protein: CASSTRQGGSTEAFF; CDR3 DNA: TGTGCCAGCAGCACTAGACAGGGCGGGAGCACTGAAGCTTTCTTT
J gene: TRBJ2-7; V gene: TRBV4-3; clone size: -; D gene: -; CDR3 protein: CASSQEHQGYEQYF; CDR3 DNA: TGCGCCAGCAGCCAAGAACACCAGGGGTACGAGCAGTACTTC
J gene: TRBJ1-1; V gene: TRBV7-2; clone size: -; D gene: -; CDR3 protein: CASSFPIMNTEAFF; CDR3 DNA: TGTGCCAGCAGCTTCCCCATCATGAACACTGAAGCTTTCTTT
J gene: TRBJ2-4; V gene: TRBV11-2; clone size: -; D gene: -; CDR3 protein: CASSLDWIQYF; CDR3 DNA: TGTGCCAGCAGCTTAGATTGGATTCAGTACTTC
J gene: TRBJ2-1; V gene: TRBV12-3/TRBV12-4; clone size: -; D gene: TRBD2; CDR3 protein: CASSRLAGEQFF; CDR3 DNA: TGTGCCAGCAGTCGACTAGCTGGTGAGCAGTTCTTC
J gene: TRBJ1-1; V gene: TRBV12-5; clone size: -; D gene: -; CDR3 protein: CASANLPGEAFF; CDR3 DNA: TGTGCTAGTGCCAACCTACCCGGAGAAGCTTTCTTT
J gene: TRBJ1-5; V gene: TRBV4-3; clone size: -; D gene: -; CDR3 protein: CASSQDPPGSGQPQHF; CDR3 DNA: TGCGCCAGCAGCCAAGATCCGCCTGGGTCGGGTCAGCCCCAGCATTTT
J gene: TRBJ1-2; V gene: TRBV19; clone size: -; D gene: -; CDR3 protein: CASSTSERGSYGYTF; CDR3 DNA: TGTGCCAGTAGTACCTCAGAACGGGGCAGCTATGGCTACACCTTC
J gene: TRBJ1-5; V gene: TRBV2; clone size: once; D gene: -; CDR3 protein: CASKQEGQPQHF; CDR3 DNA: TGTGCCAGCAAGCAGGAGGGTCAGCCCCAGCATTTT
J gene: TRBJ1-4; V gene: TRBV15; clone size: -; D gene: -; CDR3 protein: CATSSMDLTREKLFF; CDR3 DNA: TGTGCCACCAGCAGCATGGACCTCACGCGGGAAAAACTGTTTTTT
J gene: TRBJ2-7; V gene: TRBV7-9; clone size: -; D gene: TRBD1; CDR3 protein: CASSLAELTGGYEQYF; CDR3 DNA: TGTGCCAGCAGCTTAGCCGAATTGACAGGGGGCTACGAGCAGTACTTC
J gene: TRBJ1-1; V gene: TRBV10-3; clone size: -; D gene: TRBD1; CDR3 protein: CAIRSGTGFAEAFF; CDR3 DNA: TGTGCCATCAGGTCCGGGACAGGGTTCGCTGAAGCTTTCTTT
J gene: TRBJ2-2; V gene: TRBV5-6; clone size: -; D gene: -; CDR3 protein: CASSSEGGWNTGELFF; CDR3 DNA: TGTGCCAGCAGCTCCGAGGGCGGTTGGAACACCGGGGAGCTGTTTTTT
J gene: TRBJ1-6; V gene: TRBV30; clone size: once; D gene: -; CDR3 protein: CAWRGQIYSPLHF; CDR3 DNA: TGTGCCTGGAGAGGACAGATCTATTCACCCCTCCACTTT
J gene: TRBJ2-1; V gene: TRBV6-5; clone size: -; D gene: TRBD2; CDR3 protein: CASRSGLAEPNEQFF; CDR3 DNA: TGTGCCAGCAGGTCGGGACTAGCGGAGCCCAATGAGCAGTTCTTC
J gene: TRBJ1-3; V gene: TRBV5-1; clone size: -; D gene: -; CDR3 protein: CASSLGDHGNTIYF; CDR3 DNA: TGCGCCAGCAGCTTGGGAGATCACGGAAACACCATATATTTT
J gene: TRBJ2-7; V gene: TRBV7-9; clone size: -; D gene: -; CDR3 protein: CASSPETGEQYF; CDR3 DNA: TGTGCCAGCAGCCCCGAAACGGGGGAGCAGTACTTC
J gene: TRBJ1-2; V gene: TRBV11-2; clone size: -; D gene: TRBD1; CDR3 protein: CASSPGQGRYGYTF; CDR3 DNA: TGTGCCAGCAGCCCTGGACAGGGCCGCTATGGCTACACCTTC
J gene: TRBJ2-1; V gene: TRBV19; clone size: -; D gene: -; CDR3 protein: CASSILGNEQFF; CDR3 DNA: TGTGCCAGTAGTATCCTTGGTAATGAGCAGTTCTTC
J gene: TRBJ2-1; V gene: TRBV13; clone size: -; D gene: TRBD2; CDR3 protein: CASSLPGGKTWVDEQFF; CDR3 DNA: TGTGCCAGCAGCTTGCCGGGAGGAAAGACCTGGGTGGATGAGCAGTTCTTC
J gene: TRBJ2-1; V gene: TRBV28; clone size: -; D gene: -; CDR3 protein: CASSSVLETYNEQFF; CDR3 DNA: TGTGCCAGCAGTTCCGTACTAGAGACCTACAATGAGCAGTTCTTC
J gene: TRBJ2-5; V gene: TRBV20-1; clone size: -; D gene: -; CDR3 protein: CPGKARETQYF; CDR3 DNA: TGCCCAGGGAAAGCACGAGAGACCCAGTACTTC
J gene: TRBJ2-2; V gene: TRBV2; clone size: once; D gene: TRBD2; CDR3 protein: CASSRGGPIGELFF; CDR3 DNA: TGTGCCAGCAGTCGGGGAGGGCCTATCGGGGAGCTGTTTTTT
J gene: TRBJ2-1; V gene: TRBV28; clone size: -; D gene: TRBD2; CDR3 protein: CASSFPVAGHEQFF; CDR3 DNA: TGTGCCAGCAGTTTTCCGGTAGCGGGACATGAGCAGTTCTTC
J gene: TRBJ1-6; V gene: TRBV7-2; clone size: -; D gene: -; CDR3 protein: CASSLVGTNSPLHF; CDR3 DNA: TGTGCCAGCAGCTTAGTGGGAACTAATTCACCCCTCCACTTT
J gene: TRBJ1-1; V gene: TRBV6-5; clone size: -; D gene: -; CDR3 protein: CASSLQGNTEAFF; CDR3 DNA: TGTGCCAGCAGTTTACAGGGGAACACTGAAGCTTTCTTT
J gene: TRBJ2-1; V gene: TRBV24-1; clone size: -; D gene: TRBD2; CDR3 protein: CATSDLKGTTLGEQFF; CDR3 DNA: TGTGCCACCAGTGATTTAAAAGGGACTACGTTAGGTGAGCAGTTCTTC
J gene: TRBJ1-4; V gene: TRBV12-3/TRBV12-4; clone size: -; D gene: -; CDR3 protein: CASREGDSEKLFF; CDR3 DNA: TGTGCCAGCAGGGAGGGGGATAGTGAAAAACTGTTTTTT
J gene: TRBJ2-1; V gene: TRBV12-3/TRBV12-4; clone size: -; D gene: -; CDR3 protein: CATDRDGNEQFF; CDR3 DNA: TGTGCCACCGACCGGGACGGCAATGAGCAGTTCTTC
J gene: TRBJ2-7; V gene: TRBV5-5; clone size: -; D gene: TRBD2; CDR3 protein: CASSLRSGTSGFYEQYF; CDR3 DNA: TGTGCCAGCAGCTTGAGATCGGGGACTAGCGGTTTCTACGAGCAGTACTTC
J gene: TRBJ1-4; V gene: TRBV6-6; clone size: -; D gene: -; CDR3 protein: CASSPKGIGEKLFF; CDR3 DNA: TGTGCCAGCAGCCCGAAAGGCATCGGTGAAAAACTGTTTTTT
J gene: TRBJ2-3; V gene: TRBV6-5; clone size: -; D gene: TRBD2; CDR3 protein: CASSIAGEADTQYF; CDR3 DNA: TGTGCCAGCAGCATAGCGGGAGAGGCAGATACGCAGTATTTT
J gene: TRBJ2-3; V gene: TRBV15; clone size: -; D gene: -; CDR3 protein: CATSRVSEGTDTQYF; CDR3 DNA: TGTGCCACCAGCAGAGTCTCCGAAGGCACAGATACGCAGTATTTT